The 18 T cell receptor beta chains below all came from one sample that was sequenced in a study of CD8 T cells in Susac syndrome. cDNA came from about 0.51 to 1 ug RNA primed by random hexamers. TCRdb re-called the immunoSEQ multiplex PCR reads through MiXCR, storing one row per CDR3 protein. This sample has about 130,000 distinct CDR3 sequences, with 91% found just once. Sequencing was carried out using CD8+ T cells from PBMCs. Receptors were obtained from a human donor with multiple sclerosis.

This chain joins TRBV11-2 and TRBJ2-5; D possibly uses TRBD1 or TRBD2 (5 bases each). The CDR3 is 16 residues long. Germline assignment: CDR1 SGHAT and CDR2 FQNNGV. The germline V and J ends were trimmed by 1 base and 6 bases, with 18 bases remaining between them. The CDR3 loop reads CASSLGVDTWDQTQYF. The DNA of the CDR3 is TGTGCCAGCAGCTTAGGCGTTGACACATGGGACCAGACCCAGTACTTC.

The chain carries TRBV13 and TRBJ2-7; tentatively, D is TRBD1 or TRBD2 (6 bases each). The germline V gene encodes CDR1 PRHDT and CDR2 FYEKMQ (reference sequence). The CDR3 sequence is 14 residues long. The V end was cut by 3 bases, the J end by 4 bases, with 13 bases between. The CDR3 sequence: CASSLGARDYEQYF. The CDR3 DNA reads TGTGCCAGCAGCTTGGGGGCGCGGGATTACGAGCAGTACTTC.

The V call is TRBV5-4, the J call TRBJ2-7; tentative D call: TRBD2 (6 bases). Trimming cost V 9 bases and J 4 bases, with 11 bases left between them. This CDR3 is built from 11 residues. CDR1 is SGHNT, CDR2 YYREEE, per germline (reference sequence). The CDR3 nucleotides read TGTGCCACCACCGGAGGGTACGAGCAGTACTTC. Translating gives CATTGGYEQYF.

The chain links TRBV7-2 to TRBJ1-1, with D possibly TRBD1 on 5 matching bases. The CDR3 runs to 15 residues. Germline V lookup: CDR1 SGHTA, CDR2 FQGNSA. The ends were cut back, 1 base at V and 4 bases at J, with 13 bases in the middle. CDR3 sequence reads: CASSLGWGVFTEAFF. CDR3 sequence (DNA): TGTGCCAGCAGCTTAGGCTGGGGCGTATTCACTGAAGCTTTCTTT.

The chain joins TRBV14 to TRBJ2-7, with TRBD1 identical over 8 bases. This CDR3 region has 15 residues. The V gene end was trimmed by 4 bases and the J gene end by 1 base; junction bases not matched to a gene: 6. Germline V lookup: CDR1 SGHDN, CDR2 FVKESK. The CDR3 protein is CASSRQRTGSYEQYF. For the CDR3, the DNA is TGTGCCAGCAGCCGCCAAAGGACAGGGTCCTACGAGCAGTACTTC.

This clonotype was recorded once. The CDR3 DNA sequence: TGTGCCAGCAGCTTGCCAGGGAGCACCGGGGAGCTGTTTTTT. This gives the protein CASSLPGSTGELFF. The chain uses TRBV7-2 and TRBJ2-2, with D perhaps TRBD1 or TRBD2 (5 bases each). CDR3 length: 14 amino acids. The germline gives CDR1 SGHTA, CDR2 FQGNSA. V dropped 3 bases and J dropped 4 bases, with 9 bases sitting between them.

The CDR3 region is CATPGGYTF. CDR3 nucleotide sequence: TGTGCCACCCCGGGTGGCTACACCTTC. The V call is TRBV2, the J call TRBJ1-2; D gene unclear. Germline V gene lookup returns CDR1 SNHLY and CDR2 FYNNEI. The CDR3 is 9 amino acids. Trimming removed 10 bases from V and 7 bases from J, with 7 bases in between.

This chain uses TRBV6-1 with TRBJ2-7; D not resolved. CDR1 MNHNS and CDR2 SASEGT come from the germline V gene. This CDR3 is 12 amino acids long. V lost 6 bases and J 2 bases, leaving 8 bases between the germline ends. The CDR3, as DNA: TGTGCCAGCAGAGGGATGACCTACGAGCAGTACTTC. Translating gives CASRGMTYEQYF.

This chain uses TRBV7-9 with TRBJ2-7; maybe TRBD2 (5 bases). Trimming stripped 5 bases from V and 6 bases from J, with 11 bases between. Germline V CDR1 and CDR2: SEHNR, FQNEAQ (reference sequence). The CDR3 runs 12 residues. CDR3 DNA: TGTGCCAGCAGCCCAATCGGGATCGAGCAGTACTTC. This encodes CASSPIGIEQYF.

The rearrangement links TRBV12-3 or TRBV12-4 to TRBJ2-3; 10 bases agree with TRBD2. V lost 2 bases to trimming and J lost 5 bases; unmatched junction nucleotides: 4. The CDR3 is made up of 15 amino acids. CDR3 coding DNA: TGTGCCAGCAGTTTACGAGCGGGAGGGTTAGATACGCAGTATTTT. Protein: CASSLRAGGLDTQYF.

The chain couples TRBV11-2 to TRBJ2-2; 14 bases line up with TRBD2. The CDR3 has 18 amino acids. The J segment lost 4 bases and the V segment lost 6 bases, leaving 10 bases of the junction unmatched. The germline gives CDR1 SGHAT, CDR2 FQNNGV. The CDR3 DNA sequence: TGTGCCAGCAGTGAATTGGGACTAGCGGGAGCGGGCACCGGGGAGCTGTTTTTT. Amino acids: CASSELGLAGAGTGELFF.

The CDR3 DNA reads TGTGCCAGCAGTTTATCGATCGGGGGCTCCTACGAGCAGTACTTC. This encodes CASSLSIGGSYEQYF. The rearrangement uses TRBV27 and TRBJ2-7; possible D gene TRBD2, 6 bases. Trimming cost V 0 bases and J 0 bases, with 9 bases left between them. This CDR3 is 15 amino acids long. Looked up from germline, CDR1 is MNHEY and CDR2 is SMNVEV (reference sequence).

CDR3 in amino acids: CASSPGQGETQYF. For the CDR3, the DNA is TGTGCCAGCAGCCCTGGACAGGGGGAGACCCAGTACTTC. This chain uses TRBV7-9 with TRBJ2-5; 9 bases fit TRBD1. The CDR3 runs 13 residues. Germline-derived CDR1 and CDR2 are SEHNR and FQNEAQ (reference sequence). V trimming: 5 bases; J trimming: 5 bases; junction bases outside the gene matches: 3.

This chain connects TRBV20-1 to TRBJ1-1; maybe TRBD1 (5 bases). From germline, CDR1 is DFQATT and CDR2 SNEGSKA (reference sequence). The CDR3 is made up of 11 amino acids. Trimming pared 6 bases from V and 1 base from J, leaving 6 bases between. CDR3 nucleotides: TGCAGTGCCGACAGGAACACTGAAGCTTTCTTT. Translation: CSADRNTEAFF.

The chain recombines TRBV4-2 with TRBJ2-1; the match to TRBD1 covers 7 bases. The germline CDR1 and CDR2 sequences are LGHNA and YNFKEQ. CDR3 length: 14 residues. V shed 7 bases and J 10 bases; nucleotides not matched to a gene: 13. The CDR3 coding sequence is TGTGCCAGCAACAGAAATAAGGGGGCGGGCGAGCAGTTCTTC. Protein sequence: CASNRNKGAGEQFF.

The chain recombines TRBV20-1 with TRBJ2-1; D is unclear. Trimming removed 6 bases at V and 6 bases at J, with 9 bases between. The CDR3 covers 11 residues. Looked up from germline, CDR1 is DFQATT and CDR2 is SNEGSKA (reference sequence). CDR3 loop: CSAVDANEQFF. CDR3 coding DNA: TGCAGTGCGGTCGACGCCAATGAGCAGTTCTTC.

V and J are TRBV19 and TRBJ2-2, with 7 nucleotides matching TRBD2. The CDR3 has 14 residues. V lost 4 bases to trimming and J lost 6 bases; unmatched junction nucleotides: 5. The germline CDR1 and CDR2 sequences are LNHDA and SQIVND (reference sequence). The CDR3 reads CASSSRLAPGELFF. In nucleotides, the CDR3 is TGTGCCAGTAGTAGCCGACTAGCCCCCGGGGAGCTGTTTTTT.

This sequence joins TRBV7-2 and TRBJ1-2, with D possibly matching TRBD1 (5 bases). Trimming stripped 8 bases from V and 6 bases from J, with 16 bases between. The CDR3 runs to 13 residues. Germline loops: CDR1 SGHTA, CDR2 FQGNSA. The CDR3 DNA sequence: TGTGCCAGCTTAGGAAGGTTGGGGGATGGCTACACCTTC. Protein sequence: CASLGRLGDGYTF.